This T cell receptor (beta chain) was captured by sequencing in a study of blood T cell repertoires in COVID-19. Background on the study: Researchers got acute and convalescent COVID-19 samples from the United States, Italy and Spain. The analysed material was cDNA or gDNA that came from T cells, B-cell-depleted T cells, or PBMCs.

Authors' processing steps: Estimates of nucleated cell counts were drawn from the amplification of reference gene primers. Data came from immunoSEQ multiplex PCR; TCRdb stores just in-frame clones and leaves some out. That table gives V, J and clone size, and the DNA gave D and trimming. The data show 150,000 to 200,000 clones, 87% seen once. V was shortened by 3 bases and J by 5 bases, with 10 bases between the two germline ends. Per germline, CDR1 MGHDK and CDR2 SYGVNS. The CDR3 is 13 amino acids. The TCR comes from a woman aged 55-69 years who had recovered from COVID-19. The chain carries TRBV25-1 and TRBJ1-2, with D maybe TRBD1 (6 bases). Sequencing used peripheral blood. The CDR3 region is CASSEGGPYGYTF. CDR3 nucleotides: TGTGCCAGCAGTGAGGGGGGGCCGTATGGCTACACCTTC.